This TCR beta chain emerged from a study of graft-versus-host responses after intestinal transplantation. Study as a whole: Each recipient received anti-thymocyte globulin induction, then tacrolimus and steroids for roughly 3 years.

Points from the study as a whole: Early post-transplant declines in HvG were associated with peak levels of circulating GvH clones. Allograft clonal ratios (graft-versus-host to host-versus-graft) were high in patients who had graft-donor T cell macrochimerism. GvH clones turned up in recipient marrow; some had shown up first in ileum or blood.

Of note for this clone: Its cognate antigen is unknown.

Data came from immunoSEQ multiplex PCR; TCRdb stores just in-frame clones and leaves some out. The sample yields just over 85,000 clones, around 92% seen once. CDR1 MGHDK and CDR2 SYGVNS come from the germline V gene. Trimming stripped 1 base from V and 4 bases from J, with 13 bases between. This CDR3 spans 16 amino acids. The chain recombines TRBV25-1 with TRBJ2-2; tentatively, D is TRBD1 (7 bases). The clonotype comes from a human donor who was the organ donor for an intestinal transplant. This specimen consisted of unstimulated CD8+ T cells sorted from spleen or lymph node cells, obtained before transplant. The CDR3, as DNA: TGTGCCAGCAGTGAATCAGGGGGGAGTGGCACCGGGGAGCTGTTTTTT. Translated: CASSESGGSGTGELFF.